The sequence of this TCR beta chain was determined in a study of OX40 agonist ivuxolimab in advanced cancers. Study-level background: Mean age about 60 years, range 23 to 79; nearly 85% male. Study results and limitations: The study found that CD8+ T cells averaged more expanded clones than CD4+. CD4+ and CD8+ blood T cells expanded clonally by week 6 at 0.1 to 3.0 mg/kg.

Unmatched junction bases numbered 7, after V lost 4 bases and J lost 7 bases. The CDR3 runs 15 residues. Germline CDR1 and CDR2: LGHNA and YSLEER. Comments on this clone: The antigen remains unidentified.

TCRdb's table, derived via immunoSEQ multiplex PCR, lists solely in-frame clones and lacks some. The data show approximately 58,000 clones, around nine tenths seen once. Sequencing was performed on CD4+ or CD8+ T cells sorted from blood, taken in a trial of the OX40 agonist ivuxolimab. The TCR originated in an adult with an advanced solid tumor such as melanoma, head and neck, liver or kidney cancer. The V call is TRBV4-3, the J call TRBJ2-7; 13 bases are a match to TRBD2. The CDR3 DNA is TGCGCCAGCAGCCCAGGACTAGCGGGAGTGGGGGAGCAGTACTTC. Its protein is CASSPGLAGVGEQYF.